This is a list of T cell receptor beta chains from one sample in a study of shared clonotypes between healthy human individuals. Data came from immunoSEQ multiplex PCR; TCRdb stores just in-frame clones and leaves some out. The sample contains fewer than 400,000 clones, around 72% of which appear only once. The material sequenced was memory CD4+ T cells sorted from blood. These receptors were obtained from a man between 25 and 39 years old in good health. Both conserved end residues are part of each CDR3. Fields, in order: D gene, clone size, V gene, J gene, CDR3 DNA, CDR3 protein. D genes are given only for firm matches. The size of a clone is reported for some rows only, either as once, few or many, or as a class for expanded clones.

d_call: .
clone_size: .
v_call: TRBV5-1
j_call: TRBJ2-5
cdr3_nt: TGCGCCAGCAGCCCAAGTACCAACCAAGAGACCCAGTACTTC
cdr3_aa: CASSPSTNQETQYF

d_call: .
clone_size: .
v_call: TRBV19
j_call: TRBJ1-5
cdr3_nt: TGTGCCAGTAGAACACAGGGACGTAGCAATCAGCCCCAGCATTTT
cdr3_aa: CASRTQGRSNQPQHF

d_call: TRBD1
clone_size: .
v_call: TRBV11-2
j_call: TRBJ2-2
cdr3_nt: TGTGCCAGCAGCCCCTTGGACAGGGTAAACACCGGGGAGCTGTTTTTT
cdr3_aa: CASSPLDRVNTGELFF

d_call: TRBD1
clone_size: few
v_call: TRBV5-1
j_call: TRBJ1-5
cdr3_nt: TGCGCCAGCAGCTCAGGACAGGGAGCCACAAATCAGCCCCAGCATTTT
cdr3_aa: CASSSGQGATNQPQHF

d_call: .
clone_size: .
v_call: TRBV1
j_call: TRBJ2-3
cdr3_nt: TGCACCAGCAGCCAACTTTCAGGGCCAGCCGATTTGATGGATACGCAGTATTTT
cdr3_aa: CTSSQLSGPADLMDTQYF

d_call: .
clone_size: .
v_call: TRBV19
j_call: TRBJ2-5
cdr3_nt: TGTGCCAGCAGTGCGCAAAGAGAGACCCAGTACTTC
cdr3_aa: CASSAQRETQYF

d_call: .
clone_size: .
v_call: TRBV7-8
j_call: TRBJ2-7
cdr3_nt: TGTGCCAGCAGCTTAGCGCTGGGGTGGGACGACGAGCAGTACTTC
cdr3_aa: CASSLALGWDDEQYF

d_call: TRBD2
clone_size: .
v_call: TRBV7-2
j_call: TRBJ2-7
cdr3_nt: TGTGCCAGCAGCTTAACAGCGGGACTAGCGGGAGGGAGGAGATACGAGCAGTACTTC
cdr3_aa: CASSLTAGLAGGRRYEQYF

d_call: TRBD1
clone_size: .
v_call: TRBV5-1
j_call: TRBJ2-5
cdr3_nt: TGCGCCAGCAGCCGGCCCGACAGGGGGCTTAGGGAGACCCAGTACTTC
cdr3_aa: CASSRPDRGLRETQYF

d_call: .
clone_size: .
v_call: TRBV2
j_call: TRBJ2-1
cdr3_nt: TGTGCCAGCAGTGGGAACAATGAGCAGTTCTTC
cdr3_aa: CASSGNNEQFF

d_call: TRBD2
clone_size: .
v_call: TRBV5-6
j_call: TRBJ2-1
cdr3_nt: TGTGCCAGCAGCAGAGCGGGGGCCTACAATGAGCAGTTCTTC
cdr3_aa: CASSRAGAYNEQFF

d_call: TRBD1
clone_size: .
v_call: TRBV18
j_call: TRBJ1-1
cdr3_nt: TGTGCCAGCTCACCCCGGACAGGTCCCACTGAAGCTTTCTTT
cdr3_aa: CASSPRTGPTEAFF

d_call: .
clone_size: .
v_call: TRBV27
j_call: TRBJ2-2
cdr3_nt: TGTGCCAGCAGTTACTGGGACACCGGGGAGCTGTTTTTT
cdr3_aa: CASSYWDTGELFF

d_call: .
clone_size: .
v_call: TRBV11-2
j_call: TRBJ2-2
cdr3_nt: TGTGCCAGCAGCAGGAGGGCCCCGAACACCGGGGAGCTGTTTTTT
cdr3_aa: CASSRRAPNTGELFF

d_call: .
clone_size: .
v_call: TRBV12-2
j_call: TRBJ2-4
cdr3_nt: TGTGCAAGTCGCTTCGTTGACGCTTCCCCCCAAGCCAAAAACATTCAGTACTTC
cdr3_aa: CASRFVDASPQAKNIQYF

d_call: TRBD2
clone_size: many
v_call: TRBV7-2
j_call: TRBJ2-1
cdr3_nt: TGTGCCAGCAGCTTAGGCCAAACTAGCGTTCGGTTCTTC
cdr3_aa: CASSLGQTSVRFF

d_call: TRBD1
clone_size: few
v_call: TRBV10-3
j_call: TRBJ1-1
cdr3_nt: TGTGCCACCAGGACAGGGCAGGGGCCTGAAGCTTTCTTT
cdr3_aa: CATRTGQGPEAFF

d_call: .
clone_size: .
v_call: TRBV5-4
j_call: TRBJ1-2
cdr3_nt: TGTGCCAGCAGCTTGGCCAATACCCAGGGTTATGGCTACACCTTC
cdr3_aa: CASSLANTQGYGYTF

d_call: TRBD1
clone_size: .
v_call: TRBV7-8
j_call: TRBJ1-2
cdr3_nt: TGTGCCAGCAGCGCTATTGGACAGGGGAAAGGCTACACCTTC
cdr3_aa: CASSAIGQGKGYTF

d_call: .
clone_size: .
v_call: TRBV5-5
j_call: TRBJ2-7
cdr3_nt: TGTGCCAGCACCGAGCGGATTTGGGGCGAGCAGTACTTC
cdr3_aa: CASTERIWGEQYF

d_call: TRBD1
clone_size: .
v_call: TRBV5-6
j_call: TRBJ1-1
cdr3_nt: TGTGCCAGCAGCTTTGGGACCGGGACAGCGAACACTGAAGCTTTCTTT
cdr3_aa: CASSFGTGTANTEAFF

d_call: .
clone_size: .
v_call: TRBV29-1
j_call: TRBJ2-3
cdr3_nt: TGCAGCGTTGTTATCAGATACACAGATACGCAGTATTTT
cdr3_aa: CSVVIRYTDTQYF

d_call: .
clone_size: .
v_call: TRBV10-2
j_call: TRBJ2-2
cdr3_nt: TGCGCCAGCAGTGAGGGACAGAAAAAGAACACCGGGGAGCTGTTTTTT
cdr3_aa: CASSEGQKKNTGELFF

d_call: .
clone_size: .
v_call: TRBV19
j_call: TRBJ1-2
cdr3_nt: TGTGCCAGTAGACCCTACGGGGCAGGGCTAGACTATGGCTACACCTTC
cdr3_aa: CASRPYGAGLDYGYTF

d_call: TRBD2
clone_size: .
v_call: TRBV9
j_call: TRBJ2-1
cdr3_nt: TGTGCCAGCAGCGTTCCCCGCTTCGCGGGAGCCGCCCACAATGAGCAGTTCTTC
cdr3_aa: CASSVPRFAGAAHNEQFF

d_call: .
clone_size: .
v_call: TRBV25-1
j_call: TRBJ2-7
cdr3_nt: TGTGCCAGCTCGGGACCCGTCTCCTACGAGCAGTACTTC
cdr3_aa: CASSGPVSYEQYF

d_call: .
clone_size: once
v_call: TRBV11-2
j_call: TRBJ2-5
cdr3_nt: TGTGCCAGCAGCTTACGGTACGAAAAAGAGACCCAGTACTTC
cdr3_aa: CASSLRYEKETQYF

d_call: TRBD2
clone_size: .
v_call: TRBV10-2
j_call: TRBJ2-7
cdr3_nt: TGCGCCAGCAGTGCGACTAGCGGGATGACCTCCTACGAGCAGTACTTC
cdr3_aa: CASSATSGMTSYEQYF

d_call: TRBD1
clone_size: .
v_call: TRBV6-5
j_call: TRBJ2-5
cdr3_nt: TGTGCCAGCAGAGAGGGACAGGGTTTTTTAGAGACCCAGTACTTC
cdr3_aa: CASREGQGFLETQYF

d_call: .
clone_size: many
v_call: TRBV7-8
j_call: TRBJ2-7
cdr3_nt: TGTGCCAGCAGCTTAGCGGAGACTATCGGCGAGCAGTACTTC
cdr3_aa: CASSLAETIGEQYF

d_call: .
clone_size: once
v_call: TRBV2
j_call: TRBJ2-5
cdr3_nt: TGTGCCAGCAGCCAAACTTCAGAGACCCAGTACTTC
cdr3_aa: CASSQTSETQYF

d_call: .
clone_size: .
v_call: TRBV19
j_call: TRBJ1-3
cdr3_nt: TGTGCCAGTAGTTTACACGTCTCTGGAAACACCATATATTTT
cdr3_aa: CASSLHVSGNTIYF

d_call: .
clone_size: .
v_call: TRBV30
j_call: TRBJ1-3
cdr3_nt: TGTGCCTGGAGCCATTACTCTGGAAACACCATATATTTT
cdr3_aa: CAWSHYSGNTIYF

d_call: .
clone_size: .
v_call: TRBV7-9
j_call: TRBJ2-3
cdr3_nt: TGTGCCAGCAGCTTAGGGAAGCGCACAGATACGCAGTATTTT
cdr3_aa: CASSLGKRTDTQYF

d_call: .
clone_size: .
v_call: TRBV5-1
j_call: TRBJ1-2
cdr3_nt: TGCGCCAGCGGACGAGAAGACAGATCTAACTATGGCTACACCTTC
cdr3_aa: CASGREDRSNYGYTF

d_call: .
clone_size: .
v_call: TRBV29-1
j_call: TRBJ2-5
cdr3_nt: TGCAGCGCCAGAGTTGGTCCAGAGACCCAGTACTTC
cdr3_aa: CSARVGPETQYF

d_call: .
clone_size: .
v_call: TRBV7-9
j_call: TRBJ2-7
cdr3_nt: TGTGCCAGCAGCTTTAGGGAGACCTCCTACGAGCAGTACTTC
cdr3_aa: CASSFRETSYEQYF

d_call: .
clone_size: .
v_call: TRBV2
j_call: TRBJ1-5
cdr3_nt: TGTGCCAGCGGGAAGGGTTCCAATCAGCCCCAGCATTTT
cdr3_aa: CASGKGSNQPQHF

d_call: TRBD1
clone_size: .
v_call: TRBV6-6
j_call: TRBJ1-4
cdr3_nt: TGTGCCAGCAGTATCAGGGGGCCGACTAATGAAAAACTGTTTTTT
cdr3_aa: CASSIRGPTNEKLFF

d_call: .
clone_size: .
v_call: TRBV19
j_call: TRBJ1-2
cdr3_nt: TGTGCCAGTAGTCGGTCAGGGGAGAACTATGGCTACACCTTC
cdr3_aa: CASSRSGENYGYTF

d_call: .
clone_size: few
v_call: TRBV6-4
j_call: TRBJ2-2
cdr3_nt: TGTGCCAGCAGTGACCAAGGGAGCGGCGGGGAGCTGTTTTTT
cdr3_aa: CASSDQGSGGELFF

d_call: .
clone_size: .
v_call: TRBV7-9
j_call: TRBJ2-5
cdr3_nt: TGTGCCAGCAGCTTAGGGATCCAGCGTTCGCAAGAGACCCAGTACTTC
cdr3_aa: CASSLGIQRSQETQYF

d_call: .
clone_size: .
v_call: TRBV5-1
j_call: TRBJ1-3
cdr3_nt: TGCGCCAGCAGCTTGGATAGACCTGGCTCTGGAAACACCATATATTTT
cdr3_aa: CASSLDRPGSGNTIYF

d_call: .
clone_size: .
v_call: TRBV9
j_call: TRBJ2-7
cdr3_nt: TGTGCCAGCAGCGTAAGGTCCACGACCTACGAGCAGTACTTC
cdr3_aa: CASSVRSTTYEQYF

d_call: .
clone_size: .
v_call: TRBV27
j_call: TRBJ2-2
cdr3_nt: TGTGCCAGCAGTTTATCTTGGGTAACCGGGGAGCTGTTTTTT
cdr3_aa: CASSLSWVTGELFF